The 14 T cell receptor beta chains given below trace back to one sample, sequenced in a study of CD8 T cells in acute hepatitis C reinfection. Time point indicated: naive CD8 control sorted from an acute-time-point sample. Sequenced by immunoSEQ multiplex PCR; TCRdb stores in-frame clones only, minus some. The data show 30,000 to 40,000 clones, with 80% to 90% seen just once and approximately 10% held by the top ten. Material for sequencing was naive CD8+ T cells from PBMCs. All receptors come from a woman aged 18-29 years who spontaneously cleared hepatitis C infection.

The chain is built from TRBV7-3 and TRBJ2-7, with 9 bases lining up with TRBD2. Germline lookup yields CDR1 SGHTA and CDR2 FQGTGA. This CDR3 is 15 amino acids long. The V gene end was trimmed by 5 bases and the J gene end by 6 bases; junction bases not matched to a gene: 11. The CDR3 DNA reads as TGTGCCAGCAGCGAGATTAGCGGGAGAGGCGGCGAGCAGTACTTC. The encoded protein is CASSEISGRGGEQYF.

The rearrangement joins TRBV27 to TRBJ2-2; D not certain. The CDR3 runs to 12 residues. Germline V CDR1 and CDR2: MNHEY, SMNVEV (reference sequence). Deletions cut 4 bases from V and 4 bases from J, with 4 bases between. In DNA form, the CDR3 reads TGTGCCAGCAGTTCGGGCACCGGGGAGCTGTTTTTT. Amino acids: CASSSGTGELFF.

The sample holds a few counts of this clone. The chain couples TRBV27 to TRBJ2-7; TRBD2 aligns across 11 bases. Looked up from germline, CDR1 is MNHEY and CDR2 is SMNVEV (reference sequence). The V gene end was trimmed by 5 bases and the J gene end by 3 bases; junction bases not matched to a gene: 3. The length of the CDR3 is 14 residues. The CDR3 sequence is CASSLLAGDYEQYF. CDR3 bases: TGTGCCAGCAGTCTACTAGCGGGGGACTACGAGCAGTACTTC.

The CDR3 protein is CASSFTGVNTEAFF. The CDR3 bases are TGTGCCAGTAGTTTCACAGGGGTGAACACTGAAGCTTTCTTT. The chain joins TRBV19 to TRBJ1-1, with TRBD1 matching 7 bases. CDR3 length: 14 amino acids. V lost 5 bases, J lost 0 bases, and 3 bases stayed unmatched. From germline, CDR1 is LNHDA and CDR2 SQIVND (reference sequence).

This clone was seen a single time. The V gene is TRBV15, the J gene TRBJ2-7; weak D call: TRBD1 (5 bases). The CDR3 loop spans 12 amino acids. CDR1 and CDR2 from the germline V gene are LNHNV and YYDKDF (reference sequence). V was cut by 7 bases and J by 3 bases, with 10 bases left in between. CDR3 nucleotide sequence: TGTGCCACCAACAGGTCCGTCTACGAGCAGTACTTC. This codes for CATNRSVYEQYF.

The gene calls are TRBV15 and TRBJ1-5, with unresolved D. This CDR3 contains 14 residues. The V gene lost 3 bases and the J gene lost 4 bases, with 10 bases spanning the gap. Per the germline V gene, CDR1 is LNHNV and CDR2 is YYDKDF (reference sequence). CDR3 protein: CATSSTTENQPQHF. The CDR3 DNA reads TGTGCCACCAGCAGTACTACAGAAAATCAGCCCCAGCATTTT.

The chain combines TRBV5-4 with TRBJ2-7, with D possibly being TRBD2 (6 bases). Looked up from germline, CDR1 is SGHNT and CDR2 is YYREEE (reference sequence). V lost 2 bases and J 5 bases, leaving 17 bases between the germline ends. This CDR3 has 15 amino acids. The CDR3 DNA is TGTGCCAGCAGCTTACCGGGCTCGCCGGGGGACGAGCAGTACTTC. This translates into CASSLPGSPGDEQYF.

This clone was seen more than once but under ten times. This chain links TRBV11-2 with TRBJ1-3; no reliable D call. The CDR3 sequence is 15 residues long. Per the germline V gene, CDR1 is SGHAT and CDR2 is FQNNGV. Trimming removed 6 bases from V and 4 bases from J, with 16 bases in between. The CDR3: CASSWAAGRGNTIYF. The CDR3, as DNA: TGTGCCAGCAGTTGGGCCGCCGGGCGAGGAAACACCATATATTTT.

J is TRBJ2-5 and V is TRBV13; no firm D call. The germline V gene encodes CDR1 PRHDT and CDR2 FYEKMQ (reference sequence). With 3 bases removed from V and 5 bases from J, the gap between germline ends came to 10 bases. The CDR3 spans 13 residues. CDR3 sequence reads: CASSFEKLETQYF. The CDR3, as DNA: TGTGCCAGCAGCTTTGAAAAATTGGAGACCCAGTACTTC.

The chain employs TRBV27 and TRBJ2-1, with 9 bases identical to TRBD2. J was trimmed by 6 bases and V by 3 bases; bases with no gene match: 3. CDR3 size: 14 residues. CDR1 MNHEY and CDR2 SMNVEV come from the germline V gene (reference sequence). In DNA form, the CDR3 reads TGTGCCAGCAGTTTGACTAGCGGACGCAATGAGCAGTTCTTC. Translated: CASSLTSGRNEQFF.

The chain carries TRBV4-1 and TRBJ2-3, with D possibly called TRBD1 or TRBD2 (5 bases each). Trimming took 7 bases from V and 0 from J, leaving 14 bases between them. The CDR3 spans 15 residues. Germline loops: CDR1 MGHRA, CDR2 YSYEKL. DNA for the CDR3: TGCGCCAGCACCCTCGGGGCCTTTAGCACAGATACGCAGTATTTT. Translating gives CASTLGAFSTDTQYF.

The chain carries TRBV5-4 and TRBJ1-2; unclear D gene. Germline lookup yields CDR1 SGHNT and CDR2 YYREEE (reference sequence). This CDR3 is built from 14 residues. Trimming cost V 0 bases and J 0 bases, with 6 bases left between them. This CDR3 is CASSLDSSNYGYTF. The CDR3 DNA reads TGTGCCAGCAGCTTGGACAGCTCTAACTATGGCTACACCTTC.

This clone was seen a few times. CDR3 in amino acids: CASSENGYSGNTIYF. The CDR3 DNA sequence: TGCGCCAGCAGTGAGAACGGCTACTCTGGAAACACCATATATTTT. V is TRBV10-1 and J is TRBJ1-3; D is uncertain. The CDR3 runs 15 residues. Trimming left V 2 bases short and J 0 bases short, with 8 bases between. Germline V gene sequence: CDR1 WNHNN, CDR2 SYGVQD (reference sequence).

The chain joins TRBV19 to TRBJ1-2, with no clear D. This CDR3 comprises 11 residues. V was clipped by 10 bases and J by 6 bases, with 12 bases between them. Germline V CDR1 and CDR2: LNHDA, SQIVND (reference sequence). The CDR3 nucleotides are TGTGCCACCCGCCAGGCCGATGGCTACACCTTC. Residues: CATRQADGYTF. Variable domain in full (rest from reference TRBV19 and TRBJ1-2): DGGITQSPKYLFRKEGQNVTLSCEQNLNHDAMYWYRQDPGQGLRLIYYSQIVNDFQKGDIAEGYSVSREKKESFPLTVTSAQKNPTAFYLCATRQADGYTFGSGTRLTVV.